This TCR beta chain was profiled in a study of blood T cell repertoires in COVID-19. Study context: Sites across the United States, Italy and Spain contributed samples from acute and convalescent COVID-19. PBMCs, B-cell-depleted T cells, or T cells were the source of the cDNA or gDNA that made up the material.

Patients from Seattle were sampled longitudinally, starting during active infection. Trimming pared 3 bases from V and 1 base from J, leaving 9 bases between. Germline CDR1 reads LNHDA; CDR2 reads SQIVND (reference sequence). There are 14 residues in the CDR3. Original analysis: Using reference gene primer amplification, nucleated cell counts were estimated. Sequencing used immunoSEQ multiplex PCR; TCRdb keeps in-frame clones, though not all of them. That table is the source of V, J and clone size, and D and trimming were worked out from the DNA. The table shows over 400,000 clones, with approximately 91% occurring only once.

The receptor was derived from a woman aged 50 to 60 with COVID-19, enrolled during active disease. Material for sequencing was peripheral blood. The rearrangement links TRBV19 to TRBJ1-1, with D unresolved. The chain's CDR3 is CASSMVTKNTEAFF. The DNA for the CDR3 is TGTGCCAGTAGTATGGTTACAAAGAACACTGAAGCTTTCTTT.